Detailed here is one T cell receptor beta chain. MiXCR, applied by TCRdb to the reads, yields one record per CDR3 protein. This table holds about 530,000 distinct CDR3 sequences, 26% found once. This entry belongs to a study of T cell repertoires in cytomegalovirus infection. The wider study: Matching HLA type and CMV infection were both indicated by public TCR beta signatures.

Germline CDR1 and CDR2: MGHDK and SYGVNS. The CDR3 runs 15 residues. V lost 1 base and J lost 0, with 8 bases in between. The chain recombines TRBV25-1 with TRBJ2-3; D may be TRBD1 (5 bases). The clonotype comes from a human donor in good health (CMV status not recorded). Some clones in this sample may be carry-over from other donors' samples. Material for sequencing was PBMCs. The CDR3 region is CASSEWGGSTDTQYF. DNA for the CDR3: TGTGCCAGCAGTGAATGGGGCGGTAGCACAGATACGCAGTATTTT.